This T cell receptor (beta chain) comes out of a study of blood T cell repertoires in COVID-19. Study at large: Sample material is recorded as cDNA or gDNA derived from T cells, B-cell-depleted T cells, or PBMCs.

Libraries were prepared by immunoSEQ multiplex PCR; TCRdb keeps only in-frame clonotypes and omits some of them. There are over 70,000 clones in the sample; about 90% occur only once, and under 8.5% lies in the top ten. This CDR3 spans 15 amino acids. Germline assignment: CDR1 MNHEY and CDR2 SMNVEV (reference sequence). Trimming removed 1 base from V and 3 bases from J, with 12 bases in between. The chain has TRBV27 and TRBJ2-5; no clear D gene. The sample comprised peripheral blood. This TCR derives from a man younger than 35 with COVID-19, enrolled during active disease. CDR3 DNA: TGTGCCAGCAGTTTATTTGGAGTTTGGAAAGAGACCCAGTACTTC. Translation: CASSLFGVWKETQYF.